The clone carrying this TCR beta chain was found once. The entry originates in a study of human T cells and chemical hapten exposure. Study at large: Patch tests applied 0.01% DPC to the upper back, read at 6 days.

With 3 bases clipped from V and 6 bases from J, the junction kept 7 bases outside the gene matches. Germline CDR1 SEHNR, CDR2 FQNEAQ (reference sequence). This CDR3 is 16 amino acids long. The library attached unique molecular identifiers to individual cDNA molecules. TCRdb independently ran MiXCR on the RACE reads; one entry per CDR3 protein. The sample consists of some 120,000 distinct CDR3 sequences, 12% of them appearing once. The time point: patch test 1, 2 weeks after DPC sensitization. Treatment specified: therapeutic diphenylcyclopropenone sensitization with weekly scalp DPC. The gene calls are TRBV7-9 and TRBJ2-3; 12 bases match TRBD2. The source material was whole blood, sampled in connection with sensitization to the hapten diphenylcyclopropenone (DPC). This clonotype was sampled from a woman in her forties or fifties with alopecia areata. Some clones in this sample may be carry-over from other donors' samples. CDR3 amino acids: CASSFPTSGRSDTQYF. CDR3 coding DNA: TGTGCCAGCAGCTTCCCGACTAGCGGGAGAAGTGATACGCAGTATTTT.